The subject of this entry is one TCR beta chain. As yet, its antigen is unknown. The entry originates in a study of T cell responses to AZD1222 COVID-19 vaccine. Study-wide points: Variant regions that are unmutated are reportedly the target of nearly half of spike-specific TCRs. Among vaccine-associated CD4 TCRs, coverage spanned spike, with dominance at 160-218 and 743-854.

The germline V and J ends were trimmed by 3 bases and 3 bases, with 6 bases remaining between them. Germline assignment: CDR1 SGHAT and CDR2 FQNNGV. There are 12 residues in the CDR3. Profiling relied on immunoSEQ multiplex PCR, and the TCRdb table lists in-frame clones only, not all of them. Among approximately 80,000 clones listed, 80% were seen once. The sample here was peripheral blood, taken on day 0 of AZD1222 vaccination. V and J are TRBV11-2 and TRBJ2-7; no clear D. The receptor comes from an adult in good health. The CDR3 loop is CASSFSLYEQYF. The CDR3 nucleotides read TGTGCCAGCAGCTTTAGTCTCTACGAGCAGTACTTC.